This TCR beta chain was observed in a study of neoadjuvant anti-PD-1 for oral cavity cancer. The time point is: after neoadjuvant nivolumab, at surgical resection. Germline loops: CDR1 SGHVS, CDR2 FQNEAQ. The V end was cut by 1 base, the J end by 7 bases, with 8 bases between. The CDR3 length is 12 residues. Some clones are missing from TCRdb's copy, which holds only in-frame ones; the method was immunoSEQ multiplex PCR. The sample has more than 13,000 clones; 60% to 85% are singletons. The sample was PBMCs, taken after nivolumab (anti-PD-1) treatment. V and J are TRBV7-8 and TRBJ2-7; D is undetermined. The sequence came from a person between 35 and 79 years old with oral cavity squamous cell carcinoma. The DNA of the CDR3 is TGTGCCAGCAGCTTAGACAGTTGGGAGCAGTACTTC. Its protein is CASSLDSWEQYF.